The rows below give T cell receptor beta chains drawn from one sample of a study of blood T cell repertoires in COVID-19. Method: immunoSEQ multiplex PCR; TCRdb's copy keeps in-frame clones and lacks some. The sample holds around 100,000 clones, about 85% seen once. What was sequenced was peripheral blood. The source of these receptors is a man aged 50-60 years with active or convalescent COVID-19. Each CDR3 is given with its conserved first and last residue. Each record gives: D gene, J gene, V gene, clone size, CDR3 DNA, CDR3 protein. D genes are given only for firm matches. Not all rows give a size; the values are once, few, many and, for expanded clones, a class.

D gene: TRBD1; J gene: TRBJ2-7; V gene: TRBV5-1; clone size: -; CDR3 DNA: TGCGCCAGCAGCTTGGTCCAGGGGGCAACCTACGAGCAGTACTTC; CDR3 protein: CASSLVQGATYEQYF
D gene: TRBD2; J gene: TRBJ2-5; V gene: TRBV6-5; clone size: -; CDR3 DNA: TGTGCCAGCACCCCGGGACTAGCGTTGGAGACCCAGTACTTC; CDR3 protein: CASTPGLALETQYF
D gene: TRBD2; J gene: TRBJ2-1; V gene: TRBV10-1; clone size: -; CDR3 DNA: TGCGCCAGCAGTGAGTTTTCGGCCAGCGGGAGTCCCGATGAGCAGTTCTTC; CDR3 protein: CASSEFSASGSPDEQFF
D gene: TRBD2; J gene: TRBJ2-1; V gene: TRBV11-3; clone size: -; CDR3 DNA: TGTGCCAGCAGCTTAATACTAGCGGGAGAAGGTGAGCAGTTCTTC; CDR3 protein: CASSLILAGEGEQFF
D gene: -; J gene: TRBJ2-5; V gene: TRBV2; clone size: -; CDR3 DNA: TGTGCCAGCAGTGGGGTTGGCTCATCACGACCAGGGACCCAGTACTTC; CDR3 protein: CASSGVGSSRPGTQYF
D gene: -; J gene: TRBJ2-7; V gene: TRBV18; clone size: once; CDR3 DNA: TGTGCCAGCTCAGCTACAGGGTCCCACGAGCAGTACTTC; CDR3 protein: CASSATGSHEQYF
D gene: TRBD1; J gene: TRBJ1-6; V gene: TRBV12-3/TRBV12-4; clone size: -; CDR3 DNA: TGTGCCAGCAGGGGGACAGGGACCTCACCCCTCCACTTT; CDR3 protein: CASRGTGTSPLHF
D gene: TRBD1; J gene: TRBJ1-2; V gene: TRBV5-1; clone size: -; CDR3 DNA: TGCGCCAGCAGCCCGGTCACGGGACAGGGGGCTTTTGGCTATGGCTACACCTTC; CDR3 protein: CASSPVTGQGAFGYGYTF
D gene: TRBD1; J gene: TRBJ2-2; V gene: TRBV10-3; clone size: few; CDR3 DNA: TGTGCCATCAGTGAGTCGACCGGACAGGCGTACGGGGAGCTGTTTTTT; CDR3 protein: CAISESTGQAYGELFF
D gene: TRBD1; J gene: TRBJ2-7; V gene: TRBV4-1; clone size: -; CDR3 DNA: TGCGCCAGCAGCCCCAGGACAGGGGGGAACTCCTACGAGCAGTACTTC; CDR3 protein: CASSPRTGGNSYEQYF
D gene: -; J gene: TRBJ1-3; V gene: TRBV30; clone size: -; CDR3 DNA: TGTGCCTGGAGTGTACTAGCAGTTGGAAACACCATATATTTT; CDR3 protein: CAWSVLAVGNTIYF
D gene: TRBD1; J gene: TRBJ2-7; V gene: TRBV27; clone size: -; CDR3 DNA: TGTGCCAGCAGCCACCCCGACAGGGCGGCCGAGCAGTACTTC; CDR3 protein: CASSHPDRAAEQYF
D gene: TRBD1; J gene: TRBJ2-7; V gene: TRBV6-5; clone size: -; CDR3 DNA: TGTGCCAGCAGCACCGGGACAGGGGGGTACGAGCAGTACTTC; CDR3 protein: CASSTGTGGYEQYF
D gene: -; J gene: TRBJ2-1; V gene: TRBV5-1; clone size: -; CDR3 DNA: TGCGCCAGCAGCCCTCAGTTGGCTTCTTACAATGAGCAGTTCTTC; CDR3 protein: CASSPQLASYNEQFF
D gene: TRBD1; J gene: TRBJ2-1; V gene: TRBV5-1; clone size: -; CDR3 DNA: TGCGCCAGCAGCTTGACAGGGGCTCCAGGCGGCGATGAGCAGTTCTTC; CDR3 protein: CASSLTGAPGGDEQFF
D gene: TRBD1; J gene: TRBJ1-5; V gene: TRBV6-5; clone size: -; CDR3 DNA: TGTGCCAGCAGTTACGACAGGGATAGCAATCAGCCCCAGCATTTT; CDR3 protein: CASSYDRDSNQPQHF